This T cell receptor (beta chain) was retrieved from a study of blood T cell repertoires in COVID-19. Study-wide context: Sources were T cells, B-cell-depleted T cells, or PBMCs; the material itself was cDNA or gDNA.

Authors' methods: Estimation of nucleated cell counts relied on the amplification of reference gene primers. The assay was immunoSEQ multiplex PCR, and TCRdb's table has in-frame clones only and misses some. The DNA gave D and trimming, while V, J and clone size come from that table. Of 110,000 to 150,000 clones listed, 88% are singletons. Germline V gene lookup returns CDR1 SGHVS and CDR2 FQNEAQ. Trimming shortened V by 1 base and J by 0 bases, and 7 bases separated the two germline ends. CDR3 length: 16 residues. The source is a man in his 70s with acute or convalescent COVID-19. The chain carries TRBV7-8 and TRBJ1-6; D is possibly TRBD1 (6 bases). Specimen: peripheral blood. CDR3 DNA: TGTGCCAGCAGCTTAGGCAGGGGCTCCTATAATTCACCCCTCCACTTT. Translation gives CASSLGRGSYNSPLHF.